The entry that follows covers one TCR beta chain sequence. No antigen is known for it. These data come from a study of CXCR3-negative and CXCR3-positive naive CD8 T cells (dated by TCRdb to the late 2010s). In the study overall: In total, roughly 150 million TRB reads were obtained, or roughly 1.5 +/- 0.3 million reads per library. TRBV-TRBJ cluster analysis included naive subsets from roughly 5 donors and memory cells from 3 donors. Data from about 12 donors, pooled across two independent experiments, went into the diversity and physicochemical repertoire analyses.

For every CD8+ T cell subset, approximately 300,000 cells were flow-sorted straight into RLT lysis buffer, and each subset was sorted in triplicate. To exclude memory contaminants, naive CD8+ T cells were stringently defined as CD45RO-CCR7+CD27+CD95-. Peripheral blood mononuclear cells were isolated from buffy coats using standard density gradient centrifugation. Naive CXCR3-negative and CXCR3-positive CD8+ T cells were flow-sorted on a FACSAria III. Total RNA was extracted from sorted cells with an RNeasy Mini Kit. The run used a NextSeq 550. The Human TCR Profiling Kit (MiLaboratory) was used to prepare UMI-labeled 5' RACE TRB cDNA libraries. cDNA synthesis used the entire amount of extracted RNA, and PCR amplification then used the entire amount of cDNA produced. Libraries were prepared in parallel with an identical number of PCR cycles. The study's own analysis went as follows. With a minimum of two reads required per UMI, MIGEC and MiXCR pulled out about 50,000 +/- 10,000 unique UMI-labeled TRB cDNA molecules from each library. An average of approximately 40,000 +/- 10,000 functional in-frame TRB CDR3 nucleotide clonotypes without stop codons was found per library. After downsampling to 5000 UMI-labeled TRB molecules per sample, diversity metrics, including normalized Shannon-Wiener and Chao1, were computed in VDJtools. VDJtools computed clonotype-size-weighted physicochemical properties of the central five CDR3 residues: interaction energy, strength, volume and Kidera factor 4. TCRdb reprocessed the public reads and reports one entry per CDR3 protein sequence, without DNA. TCRdb's processing, not the authors', yielded these V and J calls. This sample's listing comprises 70,000 to 95,000 distinct CDR3 sequences. The top ten constitute over 1.5% of the sample.

The paper's findings and limits, for the study overall: TRB CDR3s from CXCR3-positive naive cells showed higher hydrophobicity (lower Kidera factor 4), lower energy, and higher strength and volume indices than CXCR3-negative naive cells. Freshly isolated PBMCs were used for most assays because CXCR3 expression went down partially after cryopreservation. Because surface CD5, which is linked to self-reactivity in mice, was comparable between the naive subsets, TCR interaction strength was also inferred from TRB CDR3 physicochemical properties. Similar TRBV-TRBJ usage was shown by naive CXCR3-negative and CXCR3-positive cells from the same donor, whereas distinct patterns were shown by memory cells. Repertoire diversity was comparably high in both naive subsets but much lower in memory CD8+ T cells.

The sequence was obtained from a human donor in good health. Some clones in this sample may be carry-over from other donors' samples. The sample was naive CXCR3- CD8+ T cells from blood. The cell subset or site label for this specimen denotes: CD45RO-CCR7+CD27+CD95- naive CD8+ T cells lacking CXCR3 (TNR3-).

The CDR3 reads as follows: CSGYQVGQNIQYF. Rearrangement joined TRBV29-1 to TRBJ2-4; lacking DNA, the TRBD1 call made by TCRdb goes unchecked. From its cysteine to its phenylalanine, the CDR3 spans 13 amino acids. DNA for this receptor is not on file. The CDR1 and CDR2 encoded by the germline V gene are SQVTM and ANQGSEA. Supplemented by the reference TRBV29-1 and TRBJ2-4 proteins around the CDR3, the complete variable domain is SAVISQKPSRDICQRGTSLTIQCQVDSQVTMMFWYRQQPGQSLTLIATANQGSEATYESGFVIDKFPISRPNLTFSTLTVSNMSPEDSSIYLCSGYQVGQNIQYFGAGTRLSVL.